The 17 T cell receptor beta chains below come from one sample, sequenced in a study of control samples from healthy donors and cancer patients. Here immunoSEQ multiplex PCR was the method, and the copy in TCRdb shows in-frame clones only, minus some. The table shows 95,000 to 150,000 clones, with 70% to 90% occurring only once. Sequenced material: blood. Receptors originate from a man aged 55 to 69 in good health.

The chain combines TRBV11-2 with TRBJ2-7; 10 positions agree with TRBD1. This CDR3 comprises 14 residues. V shed 5 bases, J shed 10 bases, and the junction held 11 bases outside the gene matches. CDR1 and CDR2 from the germline V gene are SGHAT and FQNNGV. CDR3 in amino acids: CASSTGDRGFPQYF. Here the CDR3 DNA reads TGTGCCAGCAGCACAGGGGACAGGGGATTTCCCCAGTACTTC.

This clone was recorded only once. The V and J genes are TRBV28 and TRBJ1-2; 7 bases map to TRBD1. The CDR3 consists of 14 residues. Germline V lookup: CDR1 MDHEN, CDR2 SYDVKM. V lost 8 bases to trimming and J lost 8 bases; unmatched junction nucleotides: 14. CDR3: CASRTGTANRGYTF. The CDR3, as DNA: TGTGCCAGCCGCACCGGGACAGCGAATAGGGGCTACACCTTC.

The chain uses TRBV4-3 and TRBJ2-2; D perhaps matches TRBD2 (7 bases). V lost 0 bases and J 5 bases, leaving 13 bases between the germline ends. CDR3 size: 16 residues. CDR1 LGHNA and CDR2 YSLEER come from the germline V gene. The CDR3 DNA is TGCGCCAGCAGCCAAGAGGCCAGGGGAGGGACCGGGGAGCTGTTTTTT. Translated, it gives CASSQEARGGTGELFF.

V gene TRBV3-1 (or the pseudogene TRBV3-2) combines with J gene TRBJ1-1; 8 bases fit TRBD1. J lost 4 bases, V lost 4 bases, and 2 bases had no gene match. Germline V gives CDR1 LGHDT, CDR2 YNNKEL (reference sequence). The CDR3 has 13 residues. The CDR3 loop is CASSRRGPTEAFF. CDR3 nucleotide sequence: TGTGCCAGCAGCCGCAGGGGGCCCACTGAAGCTTTCTTT.

The chain is built from TRBV6-2 or TRBV6-3 and TRBJ2-3; D gene ambiguous. V lost 2 bases to trimming and J lost 2 bases, with 5 bases between them. The CDR3 sequence is 13 residues long. Germline values: CDR1 MNHEY, CDR2 SVGEGT. The CDR3 is CASSYNYTDTQYF. As DNA, the CDR3 is TGTGCCAGCAGTTACAATTACACAGATACGCAGTATTTT.

In its sample, this clone was seen once. The chain carries TRBV18 and TRBJ1-4; the D gene is possibly TRBD1 (5 bases). V lost 2 bases to trimming and J lost 4 bases, with 11 bases between them. This CDR3 spans 15 amino acids. CDR1 and CDR2 from the germline V gene are KGHSH and LQKENI. CDR3 in amino acids: CASSPGGGFNEKLFF. Written as DNA, the CDR3 is TGTGCCAGCTCACCAGGTGGGGGATTTAATGAAAAACTGTTTTTT.

This chain connects TRBV28 to TRBJ2-3; weak D call: TRBD1 (6 bases). V lost 4 bases and J lost 3, with 14 bases in between. CDR1 and CDR2 from the germline V gene are MDHEN and SYDVKM. The CDR3 spans 15 residues. The CDR3 DNA follows: TGTGCCAGCAGTTCTACAGGGTTAGGTACAGATACGCAGTATTTT. Amino acid sequence: CASSSTGLGTDTQYF.

The gene calls are TRBV7-9 and TRBJ2-1; TRBD2 is a possible D gene (6 bases). The ends were cut back, 5 bases at V and 5 bases at J, with 16 bases in the middle. The germline V gene has CDR1 SEHNR and CDR2 FQNEAQ (reference sequence). This CDR3 is 15 amino acids long. The CDR3 DNA reads as TGTGCCAGCAGCCCCTCGGGGCGGGGCAACAATGAGCAGTTCTTC. This encodes CASSPSGRGNNEQFF.

The CDR3 coding sequence is TGTGCCAGCAGTTCAAGGGAGCGAGAAGCTTTCTTT. Amino acids: CASSSREREAFF. This chain uses TRBV12-3 or TRBV12-4 with TRBJ1-1, with unresolved D. This CDR3 has 12 amino acids. V was clipped by 4 bases and J by 8 bases, with 11 bases between them.

The gene calls are TRBV4-2 and TRBJ1-2; weak D call: TRBD1 (6 bases). The CDR3 covers 15 residues. Germline V CDR1 and CDR2: LGHNA, YNFKEQ. V was pared by 0 bases and J by 1 base, with 9 bases between. CDR3 DNA sequence: TGTGCCAGCAGCCAAGATCTGGGACATAACTATGGCTACACCTTC. Its protein product is CASSQDLGHNYGYTF.

The chain couples TRBV28 to TRBJ1-5; D not resolved. V lost 2 bases and J 6 bases, leaving 5 bases between the germline ends. CDR1 is MDHEN and CDR2 is SYDVKM in the germline V gene. This CDR3 has 12 residues. The CDR3: CASSLGIQPQHF. For the CDR3, the DNA is TGTGCCAGCAGTTTAGGGATTCAGCCCCAGCATTTT.

CDR3 residues: CASRSTGMGTEAFF. CDR3 in DNA: TGTGCCAGCAGATCGACAGGGATGGGCACTGAAGCTTTCTTT. The chain uses TRBV7-9 and TRBJ1-1, with 7 nucleotides matching TRBD1. The germline gives CDR1 SEHNR, CDR2 FQNEAQ (reference sequence). V trimming: 6 bases; J trimming: 4 bases; junction bases outside the gene matches: 8. There are 14 residues in the CDR3.

The chain carries TRBV28 and TRBJ2-7; TRBD1 matches at 8 bases. The CDR3 spans 14 residues. Germline CDR1 MDHEN, CDR2 SYDVKM. The junction had 7 bases not matched to a gene; V was cut back by 6 bases and J by 3 bases. The CDR3 sequence is CASSASGGFYEQYF. CDR3 DNA sequence: TGTGCCAGCAGCGCGTCAGGGGGCTTCTACGAGCAGTACTTC. Full variable domain (remainder filled in from reference TRBV28 and TRBJ2-7): DVKVTQSSRYLVKRTGEKVFLECVQDMDHENMFWYRQDPGLGLRLIYFSYDVKMKEKGDIPEGYSVSREKKERFSLILESASTNQTSMYLCASSASGGFYEQYFGPGTRLTVT.

This chain joins TRBV2 and TRBJ2-5, with 9 bases matching TRBD2. This CDR3 is 15 amino acids long. The germline V gene encodes CDR1 SNHLY and CDR2 FYNNEI. Trimming at V came to 3 bases and at J to 3 bases, leaving 5 bases not matched to a gene. The CDR3 region has the DNA TGTGCCAGCAGTGATCGGGCTAGCGGGGAAGAGACCCAGTACTTC. Its translation is CASSDRASGEETQYF.

The chain joins TRBV25-1 to TRBJ2-3; D perhaps matches TRBD2 (6 bases). CDR3 length: 16 residues. The germline V and J ends were trimmed by 2 bases and 4 bases, with 16 bases remaining between them. The germline gives CDR1 MGHDK, CDR2 SYGVNS. The CDR3 coding sequence is TGTGCCAGCAGTGAACAGCTGTATTCGGGGGCAGATACGCAGTATTTT. Amino acid sequence: CASSEQLYSGADTQYF.

This clone was counted only a few times. The chain uses TRBV7-9 and TRBJ1-2; D unclear. Germline V gene data show CDR1 as SEHNR and CDR2 as FQNEAQ (reference sequence). This CDR3 is 13 amino acids long. V shed 7 bases and J shed 4 bases, with 13 bases lying between them. The CDR3 DNA is TGTGCCAGCAACCCTTCCCAGGCCTATGGCTACACCTTC. Protein sequence: CASNPSQAYGYTF.

The gene calls are TRBV19 and TRBJ1-6, with 8 bases identical to TRBD1. The junction had 7 bases not matched to a gene; V was cut back by 4 bases and J by 5 bases. The CDR3 consists of 16 residues. CDR1 is LNHDA and CDR2 is SQIVND in the germline V gene (reference sequence). In DNA, the CDR3 is TGTGCCAGTAGTACCCTTCCGGGACAGGATAATTCACCCCTCCACTTT. As protein: CASSTLPGQDNSPLHF.